A single sample gave rise to the 10 T cell receptor beta chains below, sequenced in a study of regulatory T cells in long-lasting Graves disease. To make TCR beta libraries, researchers used iRepertoire HTBI primers and Arm-PCR of CDR3 regions. TCRdb itself ran the multiplex PCR reads through MiXCR, one entry per CDR3 protein. The sample has hundreds of thousands of distinct CDR3 sequences, approximately 15% seen once. As to time point: newly diagnosed GD, antithyroid drugs for less than 3 months. Following extraction of RNA from PBMCs, that RNA was used to make the TCR library. This same sample was also part of a study on T cells in Graves' hyperthyroidism and ophthalmopathy.

The material sequenced was peripheral blood mononuclear cells (PBMCs), taken at new diagnosis, from a patient treated with antithyroid drugs. Receptors originate from a middle-aged man with Graves disease.

This chain uses TRBV19 with TRBJ2-7; no firm D call. This CDR3 is built from 14 residues. Germline V CDR1 and CDR2: LNHDA, SQIVND (reference sequence). Trimming took off 1 base at V and 2 bases at J, with 9 bases between the two ends. The CDR3 protein is CASSIGTGTYEQYF. CDR3 DNA sequence: TGTGCCAGTAGTATAGGGACGGGTACCTACGAGCAGTACTTC.

The rearrangement links TRBV30 to TRBJ1-1, with D tentatively TRBD1 (5 bases). This CDR3 spans 13 amino acids. Trimming removed 4 bases at V and 0 bases at J, with 9 bases between. CDR1 GTSNPN and CDR2 SVGIG come from the germline V gene (reference sequence). CDR3 sequence reads: CAWNGQLNTEAFF. DNA of the CDR3: TGTGCCTGGAATGGACAACTGAACACTGAAGCTTTCTTT.

There are a few counts of this clonotype. The chain recombines TRBV9 with TRBJ1-5; D perhaps matches TRBD1 (5 bases). Germline CDR1 is SGDLS and CDR2 is YYNGEE. The CDR3 runs 16 residues. With 4 bases removed from V and 2 bases from J, the gap between germline ends came to 16 bases. CDR3: CASSPVGGGRNQPQHF. In DNA, the CDR3 is TGTGCCAGCAGCCCGGTTGGTGGGGGTCGCAATCAGCCCCAGCATTTT.

The chain has TRBV14 and TRBJ2-2; 7 bases align to TRBD1. This CDR3 region has 17 residues. V gave up 4 bases and J gave up 2 bases; unmatched junction bases: 10. In germline, CDR1 is SGHDN, CDR2 FVKESK. The CDR3 is CASSPTLQGVNTGELFF. Here the CDR3 DNA reads TGTGCCAGCAGCCCTACTCTCCAGGGGGTTAACACCGGGGAGCTGTTTTTT.

This sequence joins TRBV4-1 and TRBJ2-7, with 10 bases fitting TRBD1. Looked up from germline, CDR1 is MGHRA and CDR2 is YSYEKL. The length of the CDR3 is 14 residues. V lost 4 bases, J lost 3 bases, and 3 bases stayed unmatched. CDR3 loop: CASSRGTGDYEQYF. CDR3 sequence (DNA): TGCGCCAGCAGCCGCGGGACAGGGGACTACGAGCAGTACTTC.

V gene TRBV27 combines with J gene TRBJ2-1; D may be TRBD2 (6 bases). Trimming took off 10 bases at V and 10 bases at J, with 14 bases between the two ends. The length of the CDR3 is 11 residues. Per the germline V gene, CDR1 is MNHEY and CDR2 is SMNVEV (reference sequence). The CDR3 DNA is TGTGCCACCACAGAGCGGGCCGAGCAGTTCTTC. The encoded protein is CATTERAEQFF.

The chain has TRBV6-5 and TRBJ2-7; 11 bases match TRBD2. With 2 bases clipped from V and 5 bases from J, the junction kept 8 bases outside the gene matches. The length of the CDR3 is 16 residues. Germline V gives CDR1 MNHEY, CDR2 SVGAGI. The CDR3 here is CASSYLTSGEGHEQYF. CDR3 sequence (DNA): TGTGCCAGCAGTTACCTGACTAGCGGGGAGGGCCACGAGCAGTACTTC.

This clonotype was detected many times. The CDR3 coding sequence is TGTGCCAGCAGCACCTTAATCGGGACAAACACATTCTCTGGGGCCAACGTCCTGACTTTC. Its translation is CASSTLIGTNTFSGANVLTF. The rearrangement joins TRBV28 to TRBJ2-6; tentative D call: TRBD1 (6 bases). The germline gives CDR1 MDHEN, CDR2 SYDVKM. CDR3 size: 20 residues. Trimming stripped 6 bases from V and 0 bases from J, with 24 bases between.

This clonotype has a count of ten or more. The junction does not match germline at one end; this may be a read error. The chain joins TRBV20-1 to TRBJ1-5; D is ambiguous. Germline V gives CDR1 DFQATT, CDR2 SNEGSKA (reference sequence). The CDR3 extends over 15 amino acids. In DNA form, the CDR3 reads TGTAGTGCTAGAGATTTGCGGGGAGTTAATCAGCCCCAGCATTTT. It translates to CSARDLRGVNQPQHF.

About this clonotype itself: This clone may be a read error of a much larger clone one base away. The genes are TRBV6-1 and TRBJ2-7, with D tentatively TRBD2 (5 bases). Trimming pared 4 bases from V and 2 bases from J, leaving 9 bases between. Germline CDR1 MNHNS, CDR2 SASEGT. The CDR3 contains 13 residues. CDR3 DNA: TGTGCCAGCAGTGTAGGGAGCCCCTACGAGCAGTACTTC. It is translated as CASSVGSPYEQYF.